This T cell receptor beta chain was sequenced during a study of CD8 T cells in Susac syndrome. The RNA, roughly 0.45 to 1 ug, was put through reverse transcription using random hexamers. Amplification of TCR beta CDR3 across 54 Vbeta and 13 Jbeta was performed with immunoSEQ multiplex PCR. TCRdb re-analysed the immunoSEQ multiplex PCR reads in MiXCR, keeping a single row per CDR3 protein. The sample carries around 300,000 distinct CDR3 sequences, about 91% recorded once. The V end was cut by 5 bases, the J end by 7 bases, with 8 bases between. This CDR3 contains 11 residues. CDR1 is SQVTM, CDR2 ANQGSEA, per germline.

The clonotype was recovered from a human donor with multiple sclerosis. The sequenced material came from CD8+ T cells from PBMCs. The rearrangement uses TRBV29-1 and TRBJ2-2, with D possibly being TRBD2 (5 bases). The CDR3, as DNA: TGCAGCGTTCTAGCTGGCGGGGAGCTGTTTTTT. Its translation is CSVLAGGELFF.